This T cell receptor beta chain was documented in a study of T cell responses to AZD1222 COVID-19 vaccine. Here immunoSEQ multiplex PCR was the method, and the copy in TCRdb shows in-frame clones only, minus some. The sample consists of 130,000 to 150,000 clones, roughly 87% of them appearing once. The V gene's germline CDR1 is KGHSH and CDR2 LQKENI. The V end lost 2 bases, the J end lost 6 bases, and 11 bases lay between the germline ends. This CDR3 has 14 amino acids. The specimen was peripheral blood, collected on day 0 of AZD1222 vaccination. This sequence joins TRBV18 and TRBJ1-5, with D possibly being TRBD1 (6 bases). The origin of this receptor is an adult in good health. CDR3 sequence reads: CASSPRTDFQPQHF. The CDR3 nucleotides are TGTGCCAGCTCACCAAGGACAGATTTTCAGCCCCAGCATTTT. The full variable domain, in which reference TRBV18 and TRBJ1-5 provide the parts outside the CDR3, is NAGVMQNPRHLVRRRGQEARLRCSPMKGHSHVYWYRQLPEEGLKFMVYLQKENIIDESGMPKERFSAEFPKEGPSILRIQQVVRGDSAAYFCASSPRTDFQPQHFGDGTRLSIL.